This TCR beta chain derives from a study of identifying expanded T cells in peripheral blood. Assay: immunoSEQ multiplex PCR; the TCRdb copy retains only in-frame clones and omits some. The sample includes around 84,000 clones, roughly 90% seen only once; the top ten take 7% to 8.5%. Collection occurred without any documented infections or immune events in donors. Germline V gene lookup returns CDR1 LNHDA and CDR2 SQIVND (reference sequence). The CDR3 is 17 residues long. Trimming removed 6 bases at V and 5 bases at J, with 26 bases between. The rearrangement joins TRBV19 to TRBJ2-7; possible D gene TRBD2, 5 bases. Material: blood. The sequence came from a person between 18 and 75 years old in good health. CDR3 residues: CASSPHRGGLGLNEQYF. CDR3 nucleotides: TGTGCCAGTAGCCCTCATCGTGGCGGGCTAGGGCTCAACGAGCAGTACTTC. The complete variable domain, with remaining parts taken from reference TRBV19 and TRBJ2-7, reads DGGITQSPKYLFRKEGQNVTLSCEQNLNHDAMYWYRQDPGQGLRLIYYSQIVNDFQKGDIAEGYSVSREKKESFPLTVTSAQKNPTAFYLCASSPHRGGLGLNEQYFGPGTRLTVT.